This T cell receptor beta chain was retrieved from a study of shared T cell receptors in the human thymus. The assay was immunoSEQ multiplex PCR, and TCRdb's table has in-frame clones only and misses some. The table includes hundreds of thousands of clones, around 89% detected once. This clone was counted once. Trimming removed 7 bases from V and 2 bases from J, with 18 bases in between. Germline V gene lookup returns CDR1 SQVTM and CDR2 ANQGSEA. The CDR3 runs to 15 residues. The sample was also linked to a second study, of human thymus T cells. That source notes: During corrective heart surgery, resections were taken, and the thymus tissue came from them.

The TCR sequence derives from a boy less than two years old with a congenital heart defect. The gene calls are TRBV29-1 and TRBJ2-1; possible D gene TRBD2, 5 bases. The sample was thymocytes. CDR3 bases: TGCAGCGCGTGGACTCCCGACTATACCTACAATGAGCAGTTCTTC. Residues: CSAWTPDYTYNEQFF.